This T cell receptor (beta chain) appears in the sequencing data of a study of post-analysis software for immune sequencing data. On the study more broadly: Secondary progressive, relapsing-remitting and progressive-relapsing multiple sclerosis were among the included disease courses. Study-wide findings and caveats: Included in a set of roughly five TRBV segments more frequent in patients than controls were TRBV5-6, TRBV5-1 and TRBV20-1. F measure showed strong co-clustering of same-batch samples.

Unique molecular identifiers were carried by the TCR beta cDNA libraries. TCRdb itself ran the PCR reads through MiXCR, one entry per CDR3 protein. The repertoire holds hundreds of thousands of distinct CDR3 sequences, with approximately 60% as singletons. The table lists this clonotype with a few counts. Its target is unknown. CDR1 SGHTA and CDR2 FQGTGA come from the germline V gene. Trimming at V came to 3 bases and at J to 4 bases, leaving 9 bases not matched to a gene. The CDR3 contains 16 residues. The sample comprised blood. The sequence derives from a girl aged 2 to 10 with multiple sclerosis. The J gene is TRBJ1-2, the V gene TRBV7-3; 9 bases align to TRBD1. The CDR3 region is CASSLGGTGKGYGYTF. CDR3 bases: TGTGCCAGCAGCTTGGGCGGGACAGGGAAGGGCTATGGCTACACCTTC.